A single sample gave rise to the 19 T cell receptor beta chains below, sequenced in a study of T cell changes during pregnancy in multiple sclerosis. Produced via immunoSEQ multiplex PCR; TCRdb's table is partial and in-frame only. This table has under 65,000 clones, roughly 89% appearing once. The source material was peripheral blood, sampled in the second trimester of pregnancy. Source of these receptors: a female donor with multiple sclerosis, enrolled in a pregnancy study.

This clone came up once. The CDR3 is CASSSSGVNTEAFF. DNA for the CDR3: TGCGCCAGCAGCTCCTCGGGGGTCAACACTGAAGCTTTCTTT. The chain carries TRBV5-1 and TRBJ1-1; D possibly corresponds to TRBD1 (5 bases). The V end was cut by 3 bases, the J end by 2 bases, with 11 bases between. The germline CDR1 and CDR2 sequences are SGHRS and YFSETQ. The CDR3 length is 14 residues.

This clone was seen a few times. The chain couples TRBV11-2 to TRBJ2-5, with D maybe TRBD1 (5 bases). Trimming pared 6 bases from V and 1 base from J, leaving 15 bases between. This CDR3 comprises 15 residues. Germline CDR1 is SGHAT and CDR2 is FQNNGV. As DNA, the CDR3 is TGTGCCAGCAGTCCCCAGGGTAATCCCCAAGAGACCCAGTACTTC. Translation gives CASSPQGNPQETQYF.

The chain has TRBV20-1 and TRBJ2-4, with 7 bases aligning to TRBD2. The ends lost 6 bases at V and 6 bases at J; junction bases unmatched: 2. The CDR3 contains 11 residues. The germline gives CDR1 DFQATT, CDR2 SNEGSKA (reference sequence). CDR3 amino acids: CSAGGGNIQYF. DNA for the CDR3: TGCAGTGCGGGCGGGGGAAACATTCAGTACTTC.

CDR3 region: CASSRGTAYNYGYTF. The DNA of the CDR3 is TGTGCCAGCAGTCGGGGGACAGCTTATAACTATGGCTACACCTTC. The chain recombines TRBV6-5 with TRBJ1-2; 7 bases fit TRBD1. The CDR3 contains 15 residues. Germline V lookup: CDR1 MNHEY, CDR2 SVGAGI. V gave up 5 bases and J gave up 1 base; unmatched junction bases: 7.

The chain joins TRBV13 to TRBJ2-7, with 9 bases identical to TRBD1. This CDR3 is 14 amino acids long. The V segment lost 9 bases and the J segment 5 bases; nucleotides outside the gene matches: 11. The V gene's germline CDR1 is PRHDT and CDR2 FYEKMQ (reference sequence). DNA for the CDR3: TGTGCCAGTCGCTGGGGGACAGGGATCAACGAGCAGTACTTC. Amino acid sequence: CASRWGTGINEQYF.

The V gene is TRBV5-4, the J gene TRBJ2-1; 8 bases map to TRBD2. Germline V gene lookup returns CDR1 SGHNT and CDR2 YYREEE (reference sequence). V lost 0 bases and J lost 0; bases outside the gene matches: 5. The CDR3 totals 17 residues. The CDR3 is CASSLAGRGASYNEQFF. In DNA, the CDR3 is TGTGCCAGCAGCTTGGCCGGGAGGGGGGCCTCCTACAATGAGCAGTTCTTC.

This clone was found once. CDR3 coding DNA: TGTGCCAGCAGCCGTCAGGGGGTCGGGGAGCTGTTTTTT. As protein: CASSRQGVGELFF. The J gene is TRBJ2-2, the V gene TRBV27, with 7 bases aligning to TRBD1. CDR1 is MNHEY and CDR2 is SMNVEV in the germline V gene (reference sequence). Losses at the gene ends were 6 bases for V and 7 bases for J; bases not matched to a gene: 5. This CDR3 is 13 amino acids long.

The V call is TRBV7-2, the J call TRBJ1-1, with no clear D. V lost 2 bases and J 12 bases, leaving 10 bases between the germline ends. The CDR3 covers 11 residues. The V gene's germline CDR1 is SGHTA and CDR2 FQGNSA. The CDR3 coding sequence is TGTGCCAGCAGCTTACGGGATGATTCTTTCTTT. Translation: CASSLRDDSFF. Full variable domain (rest looked up from reference TRBV7-2 and TRBJ1-1): GAGVSQSPSNKVTEKGKDVELRCDPISGHTALYWYRQSLGQGLEFLIYFQGNSAPDKSGLPSDRFSAERTGGSVSTLTIQRTQQEDSAVYLCASSLRDDSFFGQGTRLTVV.

The rearrangement links TRBV28 to TRBJ1-5; 8 bases are shared with TRBD1. This CDR3 contains 15 residues. Germline CDR1 MDHEN, CDR2 SYDVKM. V trimming: 3 bases; J trimming: 5 bases; junction bases outside the gene matches: 6. The CDR3 coding sequence is TGTGCCAGCAGTTTTAGGGACAGGCGCTATCAGCCCCAGCATTTT. Translating it yields CASSFRDRRYQPQHF.

The chain employs TRBV29-1 and TRBJ2-3; 11 bases are a match to TRBD2. Germline assignment: CDR1 SQVTM and CDR2 ANQGSEA. The CDR3 is made up of 18 amino acids. Losses at the gene ends were 1 base for V and 8 bases for J; bases not matched to a gene: 17. The CDR3 protein is CSVEGVSGRASRVGTQYF. The CDR3 region has the DNA TGCAGCGTTGAAGGCGTTAGCGGGAGGGCCTCGAGAGTGGGTACGCAGTATTTT.

V gene TRBV10-3 combines with J gene TRBJ2-1; no definite D call. CDR1 and CDR2 from the germline V gene are ENHRY and SYGVKD. Trimming pared 8 bases from V and 8 bases from J, leaving 16 bases between. CDR3 length: 13 residues. In nucleotides, the CDR3 is TGTGCCATCTCACACCCCCAGTTTGATGAGCAGTTCTTC. Protein product: CAISHPQFDEQFF.

The chain employs TRBV5-1 and TRBJ2-7; possibly TRBD1 for D (5 bases). Trimming left V 2 bases short and J 3 bases short, with 12 bases between. The CDR3 runs 14 residues. Germline V gives CDR1 SGHRS, CDR2 YFSETQ. The CDR3 nucleotides read TGCGCCAGCAGCTTTGGGGCAGAGGACTACGAGCAGTACTTC. Translating gives CASSFGAEDYEQYF.

The chain recombines TRBV4-1 with TRBJ2-1; 7 bases fit TRBD2. CDR1 is MGHRA, CDR2 YSYEKL, per germline. V was pared by 4 bases and J by 7 bases, with 13 bases of the junction left unmatched. The CDR3 consists of 16 residues. CDR3 region: CASSPFRAGDGNEQFF. The CDR3 bases are TGCGCCAGCAGCCCTTTCCGGGCGGGAGACGGGAATGAGCAGTTCTTC.

This chain links TRBV11-2 with TRBJ2-1, with D tentatively TRBD1 (6 bases). CDR1 and CDR2 (germline): SGHAT, FQNNGV. The CDR3 is made up of 14 amino acids. V lost 1 base, J lost 4 bases, and 8 bases lay in between. The DNA of the CDR3 is TGTGCCAGCAGCTTAGCGGACAGTTACAATGAGCAGTTCTTC. It codes for CASSLADSYNEQFF.

The V call is TRBV29-1, the J call TRBJ2-3, with TRBD2 matching over 9 bases. The CDR3 is 17 residues long. The V segment lost 1 base and the J segment 4 bases; nucleotides outside the gene matches: 12. Germline CDR1 reads SQVTM; CDR2 reads ANQGSEA. The CDR3 bases are TGCAGCGTTGAAGTTTTCGGTGCGGGAGGGTCGGCAGATACGCAGTATTTT. It codes for CSVEVFGAGGSADTQYF.

The chain combines TRBV5-1 with TRBJ1-2, with TRBD1 identical over 7 bases. The germline V gene has CDR1 SGHRS and CDR2 YFSETQ. There are 14 residues in the CDR3. J lost 3 bases, V lost 0 bases, and 2 bases had no gene match. In DNA, the CDR3 is TGCGCCAGCAGCTTGGGACAGGGCCACTATGGCTACACCTTC. It specifies CASSLGQGHYGYTF.

The chain has TRBV5-4 and TRBJ1-2, with no clear D. From germline, CDR1 is SGHNT and CDR2 YYREEE (reference sequence). The ends were cut back, 1 base at V and 0 bases at J, with 4 bases in the middle. This CDR3 has 13 amino acids. CDR3 region: CASSLPANYGYTF. The CDR3 DNA reads as TGTGCCAGCAGCTTGCCAGCTAACTATGGCTACACCTTC.

V usage is TRBV7-2 and J usage is TRBJ2-7; TRBD1 is a possible D gene (6 bases). Germline CDR1 SGHTA, CDR2 FQGNSA. The CDR3 is 16 residues long. Trimming removed 1 base from V and 5 bases from J, with 18 bases in between. The CDR3 here is CASSLGLRGGYDEQYF. In DNA, the CDR3 is TGTGCCAGCAGCTTAGGGCTGAGAGGGGGATATGACGAGCAGTACTTC.

The chain carries TRBV9 and TRBJ2-1; D may be TRBD2 (6 bases). The CDR3 has 15 residues. Germline-derived CDR1 and CDR2 are SGDLS and YYNGEE. V shed 2 bases and J shed 6 bases, with 15 bases lying between them. In DNA, the CDR3 is TGTGCCAGCAGCGTCATTGTAGCGGCCATCAATGAGCAGTTCTTC. It translates to CASSVIVAAINEQFF.